This T cell receptor (beta chain) was observed in a study of blood T cell repertoires in COVID-19. Overall study: PBMCs, B-cell-depleted T cells, or T cells were the source of the cDNA or gDNA that made up the material.

In the original processing: Estimated nucleated cell counts came from reference gene primer amplification. This table comes from immunoSEQ multiplex PCR, and its TCRdb copy is limited to in-frame clones, with some not included. The V and J calls and clone size are taken from that table; D and trimming were inferred from the DNA. This sample yields fewer than 500,000 clones, of which more than 65% are seen a single time; around 1.1% belongs to the top ten. About this clone: Other DNA sequences from this sample encode an identical CDR3 as well.

The CDR3 is 16 residues long. Germline CDR1 is KGHSH and CDR2 is LQKENI. Deletions cut 1 base from V and 0 bases from J, with 9 bases between. The V gene is TRBV18, the J gene TRBJ2-2; perhaps TRBD1 as D (6 bases). The sequenced sample consisted of peripheral blood. This receptor was obtained from a human donor with acute or convalescent COVID-19. The donor label of this sample is uncertain. The CDR3 here is CASSPRGQSNTGELFF. The CDR3 nucleotides read TGTGCCAGCTCACCACGCGGACAGTCGAACACCGGGGAGCTGTTTTTT.